The rows below give T cell receptor beta chains drawn from one sample of a study of Tregs in tolerant kidney transplant recipients. For these TCRs, the target antigens are not known. Clones were read by immunoSEQ multiplex PCR, and TCRdb kept only the in-frame ones, dropping some. The table shows about 31,000 clones, with about four fifths occurring only once. Material: Tregs from blood cultured with allogeneic cells. The receptors stem from a human donor in good health. Both conserved end residues are part of each CDR3. The D gene is left open where the match is weak. Size tells how often a clone was seen (once, few, many) or the class of an expanded clone, and some rows leave it out.

.	TRBV20-1	TRBJ2-7	.	CSAGTPREQYF	TGCAGTGCCGGGACTCCTCGGGAGCAGTACTTC
.	TRBV19	TRBJ1-4	TRBD1	CASSRQGANEKLFF	TGTGCCAGTAGCCGGCAGGGGGCTAATGAAAAACTGTTTTTT
.	TRBV5-6	TRBJ2-1	TRBD2	CASSSGGLAGGKHNEQFF	TGTGCCAGCAGCTCTGGGGGACTAGCGGGAGGGAAGCACAATGAGCAGTTCTTC
.	TRBV7-2	TRBJ2-1	TRBD2	CASSETSGGREQFF	TGTGCCAGCAGCGAGACTAGCGGGGGACGTGAGCAGTTCTTC
.	TRBV18	TRBJ2-7	.	CASSLGPTAEQYF	TGTGCCAGCTCACTGGGACCGACGGCCGAGCAGTACTTC
.	TRBV19	TRBJ2-7	TRBD2	CASSVVAGGSYEQYF	TGTGCCAGTAGTGTCGTAGCGGGAGGCTCCTACGAGCAGTACTTC
medium-sized	TRBV30	TRBJ1-2	TRBD1	CAWSTPGGYGYTF	TGTGCCTGGAGTACCCCAGGGGGGTATGGCTACACCTTC
few	TRBV30	TRBJ2-3	TRBD1	CAWTSPQKRGRTDTQYF	TGTGCCTGGACAAGCCCCCAAAAGAGGGGGCGGACAGATACGCAGTATTTT
.	TRBV6-5	TRBJ2-5	.	CASNRRGAWETQYF	TGTGCCAGCAACCGCCGGGGGGCCTGGGAGACCCAGTACTTC
.	TRBV5-1	TRBJ2-1	.	CASSSPHNEQFF	TGCGCCAGCAGCTCCCCCCACAATGAGCAGTTCTTC
.	TRBV29-1	TRBJ2-5	.	CSANREETQYF	TGCAGCGCAAACAGAGAGGAGACCCAGTACTTC
.	TRBV18	TRBJ1-3	.	CASSPRAITTHSGNTIYF	TGTGCCAGCTCACCACGAGCGATTACAACCCACTCTGGAAACACCATATATTTT
.	TRBV9	TRBJ2-3	.	CASSVAADTQYF	TGTGCCAGCAGCGTAGCCGCAGATACGCAGTATTTT
.	TRBV29-1	TRBJ2-1	TRBD1	CSVPGQGFNEQFF	TGCAGCGTGCCGGGACAGGGTTTCAATGAGCAGTTCTTC
.	TRBV6-5	TRBJ1-1	TRBD1	CASSSKLRTGNTEAFF	TGTGCCAGCAGTTCCAAACTCAGGACAGGTAACACTGAAGCTTTCTTT
.	TRBV30	TRBJ2-5	TRBD1	CAWSVPRQGGETQYF	TGTGCCTGGAGTGTCCCCCGACAGGGCGGAGAGACCCAGTACTTC
.	TRBV7-6	TRBJ2-2	.	CASSQGRTGELFF	TGTGCCAGCAGCCAAGGCCGGACCGGGGAGCTGTTTTTT
.	TRBV5-1	TRBJ2-1	TRBD2	CASSLGGTSVSYNEQFF	TGCGCCAGCAGCTTGGGTGGGACTAGCGTGAGTTACAATGAGCAGTTCTTC
.	TRBV18	TRBJ2-5	.	CASSPEGARGETQYF	TGTGCCAGCTCACCGGAAGGGGCGAGGGGAGAGACCCAGTACTTC
.	TRBV19	TRBJ1-5	.	CASSMERAFRQPQHF	TGTGCCAGTAGTATGGAAAGGGCGTTCCGACAGCCCCAGCATTTT
.	TRBV29-1	TRBJ2-1	.	CSVDPGMSSYNEQFF	TGCAGCGTTGACCCCGGGATGAGCTCCTACAATGAGCAGTTCTTC
.	TRBV13	TRBJ1-2	TRBD1	CASSSTLTDGRGRDYGYTF	TGTGCCAGCAGCTCCACCCTGACAGACGGAAGGGGGCGGGACTATGGCTACACCTTC
once	TRBV30	TRBJ1-2	.	CAWARGSTDGGYTF	TGTGCCTGGGCTCGGGGGTCTACCGACGGTGGCTACACCTTC
.	TRBV2	TRBJ1-5	.	CASSEIARRWHF	TGTGCCAGCAGTGAAATCGCAAGGAGGTGGCATTTT
.	TRBV28	TRBJ2-7	.	CASTGTYEQYF	TGTGCCAGTACAGGGACCTACGAGCAGTACTTC
once	TRBV11-3	TRBJ2-1	.	CASRHRRGLFNEQFF	TGTGCCAGCAGACACAGGAGGGGGCTTTTTAATGAGCAGTTCTTC
.	TRBV6-1	TRBJ2-2	TRBD2	CASSVVLAGGGTGELFF	TGTGCCAGCAGTGTCGTACTAGCGGGAGGGGGCACCGGGGAGCTGTTTTTT
.	TRBV5-1	TRBJ1-5	TRBD1	CASSVDRGRRSNQPQHF	TGCGCCAGCAGCGTTGACAGGGGGCGGAGGAGCAATCAGCCCCAGCATTTT